The text below deals with one T cell receptor beta chain. CDR3 length: 14 amino acids. CDR1 and CDR2 (germline): SGHRS, YFSETQ. V lost 6 bases and J lost 0, with 9 bases in between. Specified time point: peripheral blood 6 weeks after treatment start. This specimen comes from a study of PD-L1 blockade in urothelial cancer. The method was immunoSEQ multiplex PCR; TCRdb's version includes in-frame clones alone and lacks a portion of them. The sample carries more than 95,000 clones, more than 85% recorded once. The clonotype comes from a man aged 60-69 years with urothelial cancer. V is TRBV5-1 and J is TRBJ2-2; D remains ambiguous. The material was PBMCs, obtained around atezolizumab (anti-PD-L1) treatment. For the CDR3, the DNA is TGCGCCAGCACCGTAGCTGCGAACACCGGGGAGCTGTTTTTT. Translation: CASTVAANTGELFF.